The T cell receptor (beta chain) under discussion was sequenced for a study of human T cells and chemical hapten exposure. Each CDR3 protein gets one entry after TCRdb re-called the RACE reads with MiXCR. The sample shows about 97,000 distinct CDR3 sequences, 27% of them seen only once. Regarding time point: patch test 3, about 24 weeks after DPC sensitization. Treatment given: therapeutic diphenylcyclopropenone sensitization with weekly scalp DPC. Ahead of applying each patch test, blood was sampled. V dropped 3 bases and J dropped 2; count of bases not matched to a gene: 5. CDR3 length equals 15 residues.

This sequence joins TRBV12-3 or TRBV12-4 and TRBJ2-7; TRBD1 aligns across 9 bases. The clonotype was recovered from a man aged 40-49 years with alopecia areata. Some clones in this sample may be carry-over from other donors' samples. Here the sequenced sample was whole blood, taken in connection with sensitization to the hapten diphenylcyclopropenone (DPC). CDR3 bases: TGTGCCAGCAGTTTCTCCGGGACAGGGCCCTACGAGCAGTACTTC. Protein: CASSFSGTGPYEQYF.